This T cell receptor beta chain was retrieved from a study of blood T cell repertoires in COVID-19. The germline V and J ends were trimmed by 0 bases and 3 bases, with 7 bases remaining between them. CDR3 length: 14 residues. CDR1 and CDR2 (germline): SGHRS, YFSETQ. This table comes from immunoSEQ multiplex PCR, and its TCRdb copy is limited to in-frame clones, with some not included. The data hold some 57,000 clones, with 85% to 90% observed a single time. The chain is built from TRBV5-1 and TRBJ2-1; unclear D gene. Source material: peripheral blood. The clonotype was recovered from a man aged 55 to 70 with active COVID-19. The CDR3 DNA reads TGCGCCAGCAGCTTGGCCCTAAACTACAATGAGCAGTTCTTC. Its translation: CASSLALNYNEQFF.